The 12 T cell receptor beta chains below come from one sample, sequenced in a study of blood T cell repertoires in COVID-19. The method was immunoSEQ multiplex PCR; TCRdb's version includes in-frame clones alone and lacks a portion of them. The sample yields over 150,000 clones, 80% to 90% seen once. The specimen was peripheral blood. The receptor set was obtained from a man aged 45-60 years with active or convalescent COVID-19.

The chain joins TRBV7-2 to TRBJ1-1, with D possibly TRBD1 on 6 matching bases. The CDR3 runs to 15 residues. V lost 5 bases, J lost 0 bases, and 13 bases lay in between. Germline CDR1 reads SGHTA; CDR2 reads FQGNSA. CDR3 nucleotides: TGTGCCAGCAGCCCGCGTGGGGGCCTGAACACTGAAGCTTTCTTT. Residues: CASSPRGGLNTEAFF.

V usage is TRBV6-2 or TRBV6-3 and J usage is TRBJ1-5, with 7 bases lining up with TRBD1. Germline CDR1 is MNHEY and CDR2 is SVGEGT. CDR3 size: 18 residues. Unmatched junction bases numbered 14, after V lost 6 bases and J lost 0 bases. Here the CDR3 reads CASSSDRATEYSNQPQHF. The CDR3 DNA sequence: TGTGCCAGCAGCTCCGACAGGGCCACAGAATATAGCAATCAGCCCCAGCATTTT.

V gene TRBV5-6 combines with J gene TRBJ2-5, with a possible D match to TRBD2 (6 bases). The CDR3 spans 13 residues. V was trimmed by 2 bases and J by 4 bases, leaving 9 bases between them. Germline assignment: CDR1 SGHDT and CDR2 YYEEEE. The CDR3 DNA is TGTGCCAGCAGCTTTCGGGACTTAGAGACCCAGTACTTC. Amino acids: CASSFRDLETQYF. Full variable domain (remainder filled in from reference TRBV5-6 and TRBJ2-5): DAGVTQSPTHLIKTRGQQVTLRCSPKSGHDTVSWYQQALGQGPQFIFQYYEEEERQRGNFPDRFSGHQFPNYSSELNVNALLLGDSALYLCASSFRDLETQYFGPGTRLLVL.

The V call is TRBV4-1, the J call TRBJ2-1; D perhaps matches TRBD1 (5 bases). Trimming removed 1 base from V and 4 bases from J, with 11 bases in between. This CDR3 region has 15 residues. From germline, CDR1 is MGHRA and CDR2 YSYEKL. In nucleotides, the CDR3 is TGCGCCAGCAGCCAAGTTTTGACAGATTACAATGAGCAGTTCTTC. The encoded protein is CASSQVLTDYNEQFF.

V usage is TRBV10-1 and J usage is TRBJ1-5; D is ambiguous. There are 14 residues in the CDR3. V was pared by 0 bases and J by 7 bases, with 10 bases between. The germline V gene has CDR1 WNHNN and CDR2 SYGVQD (reference sequence). The CDR3 loop reads CASSESSESQPQHF. CDR3 bases: TGCGCCAGCAGTGAGTCGTCGGAGTCCCAGCCCCAGCATTTT.

The rearrangement links TRBV29-1 to TRBJ2-2; 8 bases are a match to TRBD2. The germline V gene encodes CDR1 SQVTM and CDR2 ANQGSEA. This CDR3 spans 15 amino acids. J was trimmed by 7 bases and V by 2 bases; bases with no gene match: 9. The CDR3 DNA is TGCAGCGTTGAATCCCGGGAGGGAGGGAACGGGGAGCTGTTTTTT. The encoded protein is CSVESREGGNGELFF.

The CDR3 nucleotides read TGTGCCAGCAGCCCGGGGGGGACCTACGAGCAGTACTTC. Translating gives CASSPGGTYEQYF. The chain uses TRBV11-2 and TRBJ2-7; 8 bases agree with TRBD2. Germline-derived CDR1 and CDR2 are SGHAT and FQNNGV. This CDR3 is 13 amino acids long. With V trimmed by 5 bases and J by 2 bases, 2 bases remained unmatched. The whole variable domain, remainder taken from reference TRBV11-2 and TRBJ2-7, is EAGVAQSPRYKIIEKRQSVAFWCNPISGHATLYWYQQILGQGPKLLIQFQNNGVVDDSQLPKDRFSAERLKGVDSTLKIQPAKLEDSAVYLCASSPGGTYEQYFGPGTRLTVT.

This clone came up once. This rearrangement joins TRBV30 to TRBJ1-2; 9 bases agree with TRBD1. V shed 5 bases, J shed 4 bases, and the junction held 5 bases outside the gene matches. Germline-derived CDR1 and CDR2 are GTSNPN and SVGIG (reference sequence). The CDR3 has 13 residues. The CDR3 DNA sequence: TGTGCCTGGGGGACAGGGTCAGGCTATGGCTACACCTTC. Translation gives CAWGTGSGYGYTF.

This clone was detected only once. The CDR3 loop is CASSTNTGELFF. The CDR3 coding sequence is TGTGCCAGCTCAACTAACACCGGGGAGCTGTTTTTT. The gene calls are TRBV18 and TRBJ2-2; D unresolved. V was clipped by 5 bases and J by 2 bases, with 3 bases between them. CDR1 is KGHSH and CDR2 is LQKENI in the germline V gene. The length of the CDR3 is 12 residues.

This rearrangement joins TRBV18 to TRBJ2-6, with D uncertain. The CDR3 extends over 15 amino acids. Germline lookup yields CDR1 KGHSH and CDR2 LQKENI. Deletions cut 1 base from V and 0 bases from J, with 4 bases between. The CDR3 reads CASSPRSSGANVLTF. CDR3 coding DNA: TGTGCCAGCTCACCACGCAGCTCTGGGGCCAACGTCCTGACTTTC.

The chain recombines TRBV15 with TRBJ2-1; the match to TRBD1 covers 9 bases. CDR3 length: 15 residues. CDR1 is LNHNV, CDR2 YYDKDF, per germline (reference sequence). Trimming removed 1 base from V and 8 bases from J; junction bases left unmatched: 6. CDR3 sequence: CATSRGGQGMDEQFF. CDR3 in DNA: TGTGCCACCAGCAGAGGGGGACAGGGAATGGATGAGCAGTTCTTC.

This clone was recorded once. This chain uses TRBV15 with TRBJ1-6; possible D gene TRBD1, 5 bases. The CDR3 is made up of 14 amino acids. The germline V and J ends were trimmed by 3 bases and 6 bases, with 9 bases remaining between them. Germline V lookup: CDR1 LNHNV, CDR2 YYDKDF (reference sequence). CDR3 sequence: CATSSRGGNSPLHF. The CDR3 nucleotides read TGTGCCACCAGCAGTAGGGGAGGTAATTCACCCCTCCACTTT.